Listed below are T cell receptor beta chains from one sample, sequenced in a study of blood T cell repertoires in COVID-19. Clones were read by immunoSEQ multiplex PCR, and TCRdb kept only the in-frame ones, dropping some. Seen here are around 110,000 clones, about 80% observed once, and the top ten hold less than 9%. The sequenced material came from peripheral blood. The receptors derive from a man aged 65-85 years with active or convalescent COVID-19. Both conserved end residues are trimmed from each CDR3. Each record gives: J gene, V gene, CDR3 protein.

TRBJ2-7 | TRBV20-1 | SASFGGTYEQY
TRBJ1-2 | TRBV12-5 | ASGPGQGHVGYT
TRBJ1-2 | TRBV30 | AWGLSDGYT
TRBJ1-2 | TRBV7-9 | ASSFQGTPLSGYT
TRBJ2-7 | TRBV19 | ASSVNYRGEQY
TRBJ1-4 | TRBV5-6 | ASSAQGIGVGEKLF
TRBJ2-2 | TRBV27 | ASGRDRGSGELF
TRBJ2-1 | TRBV15 | ATSRAQNEQF
TRBJ2-3 | TRBV6-1 | ASSEAVGGLAGGDTQY
TRBJ1-2 | TRBV28 | ASSPGQSRYGYT
TRBJ1-1 | TRBV11-1 | ASSPDRGTEAF
TRBJ1-5 | TRBV9 | ASSVGLSSNQPQH
TRBJ2-1 | TRBV10-3 | AIRGQEVYNEQF
TRBJ2-4 | TRBV5-4 | ASSLEAGTGNSLAKNIQY
TRBJ2-6 | TRBV18 | ASSLDRSGANVLT
TRBJ1-2 | TRBV7-9 | ASSYGENYGYT
TRBJ2-7 | TRBV11-2 | ASSLDRGLYYEQY
TRBJ1-2 | TRBV12-5 | ASGLWDRGGYT
TRBJ2-1 | TRBV4-3 | ASSQEPGLAYNEQF
TRBJ2-7 | TRBV5-6 | ASMTGRGLGEQY
TRBJ1-1 | TRBV18 | ASSPVTGDTEAF
TRBJ1-1 | TRBV7-9 | ASSLPGSNTEAF
TRBJ2-6 | TRBV18 | ASSPPGQGSSGANVLT
TRBJ2-5 | TRBV27 | ASSTGQGARETQY
TRBJ2-7 | TRBV5-1 | ASSERLATRYEQY
TRBJ1-5 | TRBV9 | ASSPPRDRVGRNQPQH
TRBJ1-5 | TRBV9 | ASSVGEGTPQH
TRBJ1-1 | TRBV12-1 | ASSFGTGGGTEAF
TRBJ2-1 | TRBV7-2 | ASSLTQVGGEQF
TRBJ2-1 | TRBV5-1 | ASSLGTGSSYNEQF
TRBJ2-3 | TRBV4-3 | ASSQELAKMTDTQY
TRBJ1-2 | TRBV6-2/TRBV6-3 | ASSYSSGWDSYGYT
TRBJ1-1 | TRBV18 | ASSPQGLSSNTEAF
TRBJ1-2 | TRBV3-1/TRBV3-2 | ASSQEGRGLGYT
TRBJ2-1 | TRBV5-1 | ASSKQGGGARNEQF
TRBJ2-3 | TRBV6-4 | ASSGSGGVTDTQY
TRBJ1-1 | TRBV5-1 | ASSLGGQNTEAF
TRBJ1-3 | TRBV4-2 | ASSQEQDSGNTIY
TRBJ2-7 | TRBV28 | ASSLSGLAYEQY
TRBJ2-7 | TRBV18 | ASSQIAGGSYEQY